This paragraph reports one T cell receptor beta chain. Its recognized antigen is unknown. Base-call qualities are not available, and no considerably larger clone is one nucleotide away. This record comes from a study of T-cell reconstitution after alpha-beta-depleted transplantation in children (dated by TCRdb to the mid-2010s). About the study as a whole: The study quantitatively tracked T-cell immune reconstitution after TCRalphabeta/CD19-depleted allogeneic hematopoietic cell transplantation in children using TCR repertoire profiling. The research as a whole found: The apparently early alphabetaT-cell count recovery about two months after transplant was reportedly dependent on only several hundred rapidly expanded clones derived from non-depleted graft cells. The frequencies of hyperexpanded clones fell over the following months, and after one year, T-cell counts and TCRbeta diversity were mostly attributed to newly produced T cells. In some patients, the high TCRbeta diversity seen at day 60 was put down to recipient T cells and intrathymic progenitors that had survived conditioning.

The meaning of the sample's treatment or condition label: allogeneic hematopoietic cell transplantation with graft depleted of TCRalphabeta T cells and CD19 B cells. The children who served as transplant recipients had been given grafts of TCRalphabeta/CD19-depleted allogeneic hematopoietic cells. The CDR3 holds 14 amino acids from the cysteine to the phenylalanine. The kept DNA is CDR3 alone, 42 bases in frame from the first base. Between the V and J ends, shortened by 7 bases and 4 bases respectively, the junction contains 14 bases. For CDR1 and CDR2, the germline V gene lists MDHEN and SYDVKM. The library relied on PCR. Sequencing took place on an Illumina HiSeq 2500. To normalize quantification of the TCRbeta repertoire, the TCR libraries were built with molecular barcoding that relied on unique molecular identifiers. TCRdb itself trimmed the public reads at Q25 with fastp, ran MiXCR and retained productive beta chains. Each record represents a unique CDR3 protein, reported with the most common genes and DNA among its rows. The sample table shows about 600,000 distinct CDR3 sequences, and 13% are seen once. The top ten hold about 2% of the sample.

The receptor's source is a male patient younger than 18 who had a stem cell transplant for acute myeloid leukemia, so the T cells may come from the graft donor. The specimen comprised PBMCs, mostly from graft donor cells, sampled 360 days after TCRalphabeta/CD19-depleted stem cell transplant. The chain couples TRBV28 to TRBJ1-5; matching of 5 bases hints at TRBD1 as the D gene. The DNA reads as follows: TGTGCCAGCAATTGGGGCGGGGGGAATCAGCCCCAGCATTTT. It translates to CASNWGGGNQPQHF.